Listed below are T cell receptor beta chains from one sample, sequenced in a study of blood T cell repertoires in COVID-19. Using immunoSEQ multiplex PCR, the repertoire was profiled, and TCRdb retains in-frame clones only, with some absent. This sample yields some 390,000 clones, of which around 87% are seen a single time; 2.3% belongs to the top ten. The specimen was peripheral blood. The receptors here all came from an older woman with COVID-19, enrolled during active disease. The CDR3 runs from the conserved cysteine through the conserved F or W. A D gene is named only where the DNA matches it firmly. Clone size is given for some rows only: seen once, a few or many times, or a class if the clone is expanded.

TRBJ2-7	.	.	TRBV3-1/TRBV3-2	CASSPTKGAEQYF	TGTGCCAGCAGCCCCACCAAGGGAGCCGAGCAGTACTTC
TRBJ2-2	TRBD1	.	TRBV7-6	CASSSLPGQSLTGELFF	TGTGCCAGCAGCTCCCTTCCGGGACAGAGTCTCACCGGGGAGCTGTTTTTT
TRBJ2-3	.	.	TRBV5-6	CASSPSQRGNTDTQYF	TGTGCCAGCAGCCCTTCCCAGAGGGGGAACACAGATACGCAGTATTTT
TRBJ2-3	TRBD2	.	TRBV7-2	CASSLGGRGGEDTQYF	TGTGCCAGCAGCTTAGGTGGGCGGGGGGGAGAAGATACGCAGTATTTT
TRBJ1-4	TRBD1	.	TRBV5-1	CASSLSGTGGEKLFF	TGCGCCAGCAGCTTGTCCGGGACAGGGGGGGAAAAACTGTTTTTT
TRBJ2-3	.	.	TRBV5-4	CASSGLESTDTQYF	TGTGCCAGCAGCGGACTGGAAAGCACAGATACGCAGTATTTT
TRBJ2-2	.	once	TRBV6-5	CASGLIVGGELFF	TGTGCCAGCGGACTGATAGTGGGCGGGGAGCTGTTTTTT
TRBJ1-1	.	.	TRBV3-1/TRBV3-2	CASSHPTVGFDGAFF	TGTGCCAGCAGCCACCCGACGGTCGGATTTGACGGGGCTTTCTTT
TRBJ2-5	.	.	TRBV7-3	CASSLETGPQETQYF	TGTGCCAGCAGCTTAGAGACAGGCCCACAAGAGACCCAGTACTTC
TRBJ1-5	.	.	TRBV5-1	CASSSGTPNQPQHF	TGCGCCAGCAGCTCCGGGACACCAAATCAGCCCCAGCATTTT
TRBJ1-4	.	few	TRBV20-1	CSANERFATNEKLFF	TGCAGTGCTAATGAGAGATTTGCAACTAATGAAAAACTGTTTTTT
TRBJ1-3	.	.	TRBV28	CASSPRTAAGNTIYF	TGTGCCAGCAGTCCTCGGACAGCGGCTGGAAACACCATATATTTT
TRBJ2-7	TRBD1	.	TRBV6-5	CASSHRDSHYEQYF	TGTGCCAGCAGCCACCGGGACAGCCACTACGAGCAGTACTTC
TRBJ2-1	TRBD2	.	TRBV5-6	CASSAAGRGFRNEQFF	TGTGCCAGCAGCGCAGCGGGGAGGGGTTTTAGAAATGAGCAGTTCTTC
TRBJ1-2	.	few	TRBV9	CASRGARTGGYTF	TGTGCCAGCAGGGGGGCTAGGACCGGTGGCTACACCTTC
TRBJ2-1	TRBD2	.	TRBV28	CASSLFSGGANEQFF	TGTGCCAGCAGTTTATTCAGCGGGGGGGCAAATGAGCAGTTCTTC
TRBJ1-4	.	.	TRBV6-5	CASSRRGEKLFF	TGTGCCAGCAGTCGAAGGGGGGAAAAACTGTTTTTT
TRBJ1-3	.	once	TRBV7-2	CASSPEESNRGNTIYF	TGTGCCAGCAGCCCCGAGGAGTCGAATCGGGGAAACACCATATATTTT
TRBJ1-4	.	.	TRBV9	CASSGGRVDEKLFF	TGTGCCAGCAGCGGAGGCAGGGTAGACGAAAAACTGTTTTTT
TRBJ1-5	.	.	TRBV27	CASSLRVGNQPQHF	TGTGCCAGCAGCCTCCGGGTCGGCAATCAGCCCCAGCATTTT
TRBJ2-1	.	.	TRBV7-9	CASSLGREAGNEQFF	TGTGCCAGCAGCTTAGGTAGAGAGGCCGGCAATGAGCAGTTCTTC
TRBJ1-4	TRBD1	.	TRBV19	CASSLGSEGADRQKLFF	TGTGCCAGTAGTTTAGGGTCCGAGGGGGCGGATCGACAAAAACTGTTTTTT
TRBJ1-1	.	.	TRBV27	CASSLFTGNTEAFF	TGTGCCAGCAGTCTATTTACAGGGAACACTGAAGCTTTCTTT
TRBJ2-2	TRBD1	.	TRBV19	CASSIVKGAPGELFF	TGTGCCAGTAGTATAGTAAAGGGGGCTCCCGGGGAGCTGTTTTTT
TRBJ1-4	.	.	TRBV18	CASSPRPGHTATNEKLFF	TGTGCCAGCTCACCACGGCCGGGACATACTGCAACTAATGAAAAACTGTTTTTT
TRBJ1-5	TRBD1	.	TRBV28	CASSFRDRGKIGQPQHF	TGTGCCAGCAGTTTTCGGGACAGGGGCAAAATCGGTCAGCCCCAGCATTTT
TRBJ1-1	TRBD1	.	TRBV5-4	CASSTRTGVTEAFF	TGTGCCAGCAGCACCCGGACAGGGGTCACTGAAGCTTTCTTT
TRBJ1-1	TRBD1	once	TRBV3-1/TRBV3-2	CASSLPETGKATEAFF	TGTGCCAGCAGCCTCCCAGAGACAGGGAAGGCAACTGAAGCTTTCTTT
TRBJ1-2	.	.	TRBV6-5	CASSYGGYGYTF	TGTGCCAGCAGTTACGGAGGTTACGGCTACACCTTC
TRBJ1-2	TRBD1	.	TRBV28	CASSRDRSFGSYTF	TGTGCCAGCAGCCGGGACAGGTCCTTCGGTAGCTACACCTTC
TRBJ1-3	.	.	TRBV3-1/TRBV3-2	CASSQEQGLFSGNTIYF	TGTGCCAGCAGCCAAGAGCAGGGGTTGTTCTCTGGAAACACCATATATTTT
TRBJ1-1	.	few	TRBV6-5	CASSYAGLLNTEAFF	TGTGCCAGCAGTTACGCGGGACTGTTGAACACTGAAGCTTTCTTT
TRBJ2-1	TRBD1	.	TRBV9	CASSQGGTGARYNEQFF	TGTGCCAGCAGCCAGGGAGGGACAGGGGCTCGGTACAATGAGCAGTTCTTC
TRBJ2-4	TRBD2	.	TRBV5-1	CASSLGAGGRAKNIQYF	TGCGCCAGCAGCTTGGGAGCGGGGGGCAGAGCCAAAAACATTCAGTACTTC
TRBJ2-1	.	.	TRBV6-5	CASRDTGGRYNEQFF	TGTGCCAGCAGGGACACGGGGGGCCGATACAATGAGCAGTTCTTC
TRBJ1-3	TRBD1	.	TRBV28	CASSLPGGQGDTIYF	TGTGCCAGCAGTTTACCCGGAGGACAGGGGGACACCATATATTTT